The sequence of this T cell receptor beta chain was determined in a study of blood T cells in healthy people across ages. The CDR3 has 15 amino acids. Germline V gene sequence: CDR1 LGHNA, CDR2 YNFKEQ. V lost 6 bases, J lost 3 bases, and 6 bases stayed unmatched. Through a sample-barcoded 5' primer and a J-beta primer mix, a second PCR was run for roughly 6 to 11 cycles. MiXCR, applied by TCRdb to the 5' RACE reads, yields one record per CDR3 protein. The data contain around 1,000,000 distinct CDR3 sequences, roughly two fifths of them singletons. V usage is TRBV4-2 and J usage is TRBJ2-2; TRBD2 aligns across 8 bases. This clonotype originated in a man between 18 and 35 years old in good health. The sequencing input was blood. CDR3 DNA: TGTGCCAGCAGTAATCCGGGAGGGGACACCGGGGAGCTGTTTTTT. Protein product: CASSNPGGDTGELFF.